The T cell receptor beta chain described here comes from a study of T cells after yellow fever vaccination. Study-wide context: The SMART-Seq v4 Ultra Low Input method served to prepare the low-cell-number fractions. Findings of the study overall: Most primary-vaccination clones recurred post-booster (roughly 97% CD4, over 70% CD8).

This clonotype has more than one count but fewer than ten. Its antigen is undetermined. This CDR3 region has 13 residues. With 7 bases removed from V and 2 bases from J, the gap between germline ends came to 11 bases. The germline V gene has CDR1 MNHEY and CDR2 SVGEGT. TCRdb ran MiXCR on the 5' RACE reads and lists one entry per CDR3 protein. Seen here are fewer than 350,000 distinct CDR3 sequences, 7.5% to 9% observed once, and the top ten hold 15% to 20%. The V and J genes are TRBV6-2 or TRBV6-3 and TRBJ2-5; D is unresolved. The source material was PBMCs, sampled on the day of the first yellow fever vaccination. The receptor's source is a man between 18 and 29 years old who received the YFV17D yellow fever vaccine. CDR3 coding DNA: TGTGCCAGCACCCCTTTGGAACAAGAGACCCAGTACTTC. This gives the protein CASTPLEQETQYF.